Listed below are T cell receptor beta chains from one sample, sequenced in a study of stem cell transplantation in POMP-related autoinflammatory disease. Clones were sequenced by immunoSEQ multiplex PCR, and TCRdb holds only the in-frame ones, with some missing. Among some 69,000 clones listed, approximately 91% were seen once. Sequencing used CD4+ T cells from PBMCs, obtained after stem cell transplantation. These receptors came from a human patient with POMP-related autoinflammation and immune dysregulation (PRAID). A share of the T cells may be of graft donor origin. Each CDR3 is given with its conserved first and last residue. The D gene is left open where the match is weak. Only part of the rows carry a size: once, few, many, or a class if the clone is expanded.

v_gene	d_gene	abundance	j_gene	CDR3nt	CDR3aa
TRBV2	TRBD1	.	TRBJ1-3	TGTGCCAGACAGAGAAAAAAGACAGGGGTCTCTGGAAACACCATATATTTT	CARQRKKTGVSGNTIYF
TRBV6-5	.	.	TRBJ2-4	TGTGCCAGCAGTTACGGACCGACAGAAAACATTCAGTACTTC	CASSYGPTENIQYF
TRBV7-2	.	.	TRBJ1-3	TGTGCCAGCCTCAGGGCCCCCGGAAACACCATATATTTT	CASLRAPGNTIYF
TRBV29-1	.	.	TRBJ2-3	TGCAGCGCTCTCCCGCAGGGGACAGATACGCAGTATTTT	CSALPQGTDTQYF
TRBV5-4	.	few	TRBJ1-4	TGTGCCAGCAGCTTGAGGGGGAATAATGAAAAACTGTTTTTT	CASSLRGNNEKLFF
TRBV28	.	.	TRBJ1-6	TGTGCCAGCAGTTCGGGACAAAATAATTCACCCCTCCACTTT	CASSSGQNNSPLHF
TRBV4-1	TRBD1	.	TRBJ2-1	TGCGCCAGCAGCCTGAGATCGACCTGGACAGGAAGTTCCATATACAATGAGCAGTTCTTC	CASSLRSTWTGSSIYNEQFF
TRBV6-5	.	few	TRBJ1-6	TGTGCCAGCAGACCACCAGGAGTGTCACCCCTCCACTTT	CASRPPGVSPLHF
TRBV6-5	TRBD2	once	TRBJ2-1	TGTGCCAGCATCACCGGGACTAGCGGGAGGTATGAGCAGTTCTTC	CASITGTSGRYEQFF
TRBV7-9	.	.	TRBJ2-2	TGTGCCAGCAGCTCGGGCGGTCCCGGGGAGCTGTTTTTT	CASSSGGPGELFF
TRBV6-1	.	.	TRBJ2-3	TGTGCCAGCAGTGAAGACCCCAGCACAGATACGCAGTATTTT	CASSEDPSTDTQYF
TRBV5-1	.	.	TRBJ2-3	TGCGCCAGCAGCCACCGGACAGAAACTAGCACAGATACGCAGTATTTT	CASSHRTETSTDTQYF
TRBV6-1	TRBD2	.	TRBJ2-1	TGTGCCAGCAGTGAATACAGCGGGGGGGCCAGTGAGCAGTTCTTC	CASSEYSGGASEQFF
TRBV30	.	.	TRBJ2-4	TGTGCCTGGAGTACGATGGTAGGGCGGGGCATTCAGTACTTC	CAWSTMVGRGIQYF
TRBV6-6	.	once	TRBJ1-5	TGTGCCAGCAGGCGAGAGGGCAATCAGCCCCAGCATTTT	CASRREGNQPQHF
TRBV21-1	.	few	TRBJ2-1	TGTGCCAGCAGACTAGACTTCAAGCGACCCCATAGGTCCTACAATGAGCAGTTCTTC	CASRLDFKRPHRSYNEQFF
TRBV4-2	TRBD1	few	TRBJ2-5	TGTGCCAGCAGCCAAGTGACAGGGTCGGATCCATACTTC	CASSQVTGSDPYF
TRBV10-2	.	.	TRBJ2-1	TGCGCCAGCAGTTCGGGGTGGGGGGCGCGGAATGAGCAGTTCTTC	CASSSGWGARNEQFF
TRBV18	.	.	TRBJ2-7	TGTGCCAGCTCTTCCGAGTCCTGGACGGGGTTTTACGAGCAGTACTTC	CASSSESWTGFYEQYF
TRBV7-6	TRBD2	.	TRBJ2-1	TGTGCCAGCAGCTTGGCGGGGGGGATCTACAATGAGCAGTTCTTC	CASSLAGGIYNEQFF
TRBV11-3	.	.	TRBJ2-5	TGTGCCAGCAGCTTAGGGGGCATCCAAGAGACCCAGTACTTC	CASSLGGIQETQYF
TRBV5-1	.	.	TRBJ2-3	TGCGCCAGCAGCTTGGATTCAGGCACAGATACGCAGTATTTT	CASSLDSGTDTQYF
TRBV12-3/TRBV12-4	.	.	TRBJ1-4	TGTGCCAGCAGGCGGGGTGCTAATGAAAAACTGTTTTTT	CASRRGANEKLFF
TRBV29-1	.	.	TRBJ2-3	TGCAGCGTTACCCCCCCTCGGGGCCGTGTGGCAGATACGCAGTATTTT	CSVTPPRGRVADTQYF
TRBV28	TRBD1	.	TRBJ2-1	TGTGCCAGCAGTGTACAGGGGGCCGGAAGGAATGAGCAGTTCTTC	CASSVQGAGRNEQFF
TRBV24-1	.	.	TRBJ2-1	TGTGCCACCAGTGACCCGACAGAAAACAATGAGCAGTTCTTC	CATSDPTENNEQFF
TRBV5-6	.	.	TRBJ2-3	TGTGCCAGCAGCCCACCGGTGGCAGGCAACACAGATACGCAGTATTTT	CASSPPVAGNTDTQYF
TRBV27	.	.	TRBJ1-4	TGTGCCAGCAGTTTAAAACAGGGAGGGGAAAAACTGTTTTTT	CASSLKQGGEKLFF
TRBV11-2	.	.	TRBJ1-2	TGTGCCAGCAGCTTAGGGAGACAGGTTAACTATGGCTACACCTTC	CASSLGRQVNYGYTF
TRBV10-3	.	.	TRBJ1-6	TGTGCCATCAGTGAAACAGTTGATTCACCCCTCCACTTT	CAISETVDSPLHF
TRBV6-1	.	.	TRBJ1-1	TGTGCCAGCAGTGAAACTCAGACAGTAGGGCCTGAAGCTTTCTTT	CASSETQTVGPEAFF
TRBV5-1	.	once	TRBJ1-1	TGCGCCAGCAGCTCATATACGGACAGATTGAACACTGAAGCTTTCTTT	CASSSYTDRLNTEAFF
TRBV6-5	.	.	TRBJ2-2	TGTGCCAGCAGTTACTCCAGGACCCCTGGGACCGGGGAGCTGTTTTTT	CASSYSRTPGTGELFF
TRBV7-9	.	.	TRBJ1-4	TGTGCCAGCAGCTCCAAAAAGGGGGTTCTTGAAAAACTGTTTTTT	CASSSKKGVLEKLFF
TRBV2	.	.	TRBJ1-5	TGTGCCAGCAGTGAAGGTGGGGAGGGCAATCAGCCCCAGCATTTT	CASSEGGEGNQPQHF
TRBV19	TRBD1	.	TRBJ1-1	TGTGCCAGTAGTACCCAGGGGGGGTCCACTGAAGCTTTCTTT	CASSTQGGSTEAFF
TRBV5-8	.	.	TRBJ1-5	TGTGCCAGCAGCTTGGCCCATCAGCCCCAGCATTTT	CASSLAHQPQHF
TRBV11-2	TRBD1	.	TRBJ1-6	TGTGCCAGCAGCTTAGGGCGACAGGGATCACCCCTCCACTTT	CASSLGRQGSPLHF
TRBV20-1	TRBD1	.	TRBJ1-2	TGCAGTGCTAGGACAGGGTATGGCTACACCTTC	CSARTGYGYTF
TRBV5-5	.	.	TRBJ1-1	TGTGCCAGCAGCCCGATCGCAGGGGAGGCTGAAGCTTTCTTT	CASSPIAGEAEAFF
TRBV5-6	TRBD1	.	TRBJ2-3	TGTGCCAGCAGCTTGTCCAAGACAGGGACGAATAGCACAGATACGCAGTATTTT	CASSLSKTGTNSTDTQYF
TRBV11-2	TRBD2	.	TRBJ2-7	TGTGCCAGCAGCTTAGAAGTGGGCAGGGAGGGCGAGCAGTACTTC	CASSLEVGREGEQYF
TRBV19	TRBD2	.	TRBJ2-1	TGTGCCAGTAGTTGGGTAGCGGGGGGTGAGCAGTTCTTC	CASSWVAGGEQFF
TRBV4-1	TRBD2	.	TRBJ2-5	TGCGCCAGCAGTAGACTAGCGGGAGTATTGGGGCAAGAGACCCAGTACTTC	CASSRLAGVLGQETQYF
TRBV28	TRBD2	.	TRBJ2-2	TGTGCCAGCAGTTTACAGGGACTAGCGGGAAACACCGGGGAGCTGTTTTTT	CASSLQGLAGNTGELFF
TRBV6-5	TRBD2	.	TRBJ2-1	TGTGCCAGCAGTTCACTAGCGGAAGCCTACAATGAGCAGTTCTTC	CASSSLAEAYNEQFF
TRBV11-2	.	.	TRBJ1-1	TGTGCCAGCAGCCCCGGGGGAAGAGGCGCTTTCTTT	CASSPGGRGAFF
TRBV2	.	.	TRBJ2-7	TGTGCCAGCAGTGAACAGCTTCAGTACTTC	CASSEQLQYF
TRBV6-1	.	once	TRBJ1-4	TGTGCCAGCAGTGAATGGCCAGGGGCTCCAAGGGAAAAACTGTTTTTT	CASSEWPGAPREKLFF